Listed below are T cell receptor beta chains from one sample, sequenced in a study of patients and donors after allogeneic stem cell transplantation. Via MiXCR, TCRdb re-called the RT-PCR reads, giving one row per CDR3 protein. Among tens of thousands of distinct CDR3 sequences listed, 6.5% to 7% were seen once. The material sequenced was blood, either unsorted or a sorted T cell fraction (not recorded which). These receptors all come from a human donor who was either an allogeneic HSCT recipient or a stem cell or donor lymphocyte infusion donor (not recorded which). It is not recorded whose cells these are; they may come from a transplant donor. CDR3s include the opening cysteine and the closing phenylalanine or tryptophan. The D gene is left open where the match is weak. The size field is filled for only some rows; it gives once, few, many or a size class.

clone size: many; J gene: TRBJ1-5; D gene: NA; V gene: TRBV4-1; CDR3 DNA: TGCGCCAGCAGCCAAATAAAACAGGGAAATCAGCCCCAGCATTTT; CDR3 protein: CASSQIKQGNQPQHF
clone size: many; J gene: TRBJ1-1; D gene: NA; V gene: TRBV7-9; CDR3 DNA: TGTGCCAGCAGCTTGGCTGAAGCTTTCTTT; CDR3 protein: CASSLAEAFF
clone size: many; J gene: TRBJ2-3; D gene: TRBD2; V gene: TRBV3-1; CDR3 DNA: TGTGCCAGCAGCCAGGGACTAGCGGGACCACATACGCAGTATTTT; CDR3 protein: CASSQGLAGPHTQYF
clone size: few; J gene: TRBJ2-7; D gene: NA; V gene: TRBV21-1; CDR3 DNA: TGTGCCAGCAGCAAGTGCGTCGGTAGGAAGGTAAATCTCTACGAGCAGTACTTC; CDR3 protein: CASSKCVGRKVNLYEQYF
clone size: NA; J gene: TRBJ2-3; D gene: TRBD2; V gene: TRBV7-9; CDR3 DNA: TGTGCCAGCAGCTTATACGGGACTGCTCTAGCGGGGCACACAGATACGCAGTATTTT; CDR3 protein: CASSLYGTALAGHTDTQYF
clone size: NA; J gene: TRBJ1-6; D gene: TRBD1; V gene: TRBV10-3; CDR3 DNA: TGTGCCATCAGACAGGGGGAGAGGAATTCACCCCTCCACTTT; CDR3 protein: CAIRQGERNSPLHF
clone size: NA; J gene: TRBJ2-1; D gene: TRBD1; V gene: TRBV6-5; CDR3 DNA: TGTGCCAGCAGTTTTAGCAGGGGGCGACACAATGAGCAGTTCTTC; CDR3 protein: CASSFSRGRHNEQFF
clone size: many; J gene: TRBJ1-4; D gene: NA; V gene: TRBV25-1; CDR3 DNA: TGTGCCAGCAGTGAATATCGGGTAGTATACCAGGAAAAACTGTTTTTT; CDR3 protein: CASSEYRVVYQEKLFF
clone size: many; J gene: TRBJ2-7; D gene: TRBD2; V gene: TRBV12-3/TRBV12-4; CDR3 DNA: TGTGCCAGCAGTTTGGGAGCGGGAGTCTACGAGCAGTACTTC; CDR3 protein: CASSLGAGVYEQYF
clone size: NA; J gene: TRBJ2-2; D gene: TRBD1; V gene: TRBV18; CDR3 DNA: TGTGCCAGCTCACCACCGAGGACAGGGTTGGGCACCGGGGAGCTGTTTTTT; CDR3 protein: CASSPPRTGLGTGELFF
clone size: few; J gene: TRBJ2-7; D gene: TRBD1; V gene: TRBV10-3; CDR3 DNA: TGTGCCATCAGTGACCGGGACAGCATAGAGCAGTACTTC; CDR3 protein: CAISDRDSIEQYF
clone size: many; J gene: TRBJ2-5; D gene: NA; V gene: TRBV4-1; CDR3 DNA: TGCGCCAGCAGCCAAGATGGCAGGGCTCAAGAGACCCAGTACTTC; CDR3 protein: CASSQDGRAQETQYF
clone size: NA; J gene: TRBJ2-3; D gene: TRBD2; V gene: TRBV6-1; CDR3 DNA: TGTGCCGGACGGACTAGCGGCACAGATACGCAGTATTTT; CDR3 protein: CAGRTSGTDTQYF
clone size: many; J gene: TRBJ1-2; D gene: TRBD1; V gene: TRBV6-6; CDR3 DNA: TGTGCCAGCGGGGACAGCCAAAACTATGGCTACACCTTC; CDR3 protein: CASGDSQNYGYTF
clone size: many; J gene: TRBJ1-5; D gene: NA; V gene: TRBV20-1; CDR3 DNA: TGCAGTGCTGAATTGCAGGGGCGGACGGACCAGCCCCAGCATTTT; CDR3 protein: CSAELQGRTDQPQHF
clone size: many; J gene: TRBJ2-5; D gene: NA; V gene: TRBV5-5; CDR3 DNA: TGTGCCAGCAGCTTCAGGATGCAAGAGACCCAGTACTTC; CDR3 protein: CASSFRMQETQYF